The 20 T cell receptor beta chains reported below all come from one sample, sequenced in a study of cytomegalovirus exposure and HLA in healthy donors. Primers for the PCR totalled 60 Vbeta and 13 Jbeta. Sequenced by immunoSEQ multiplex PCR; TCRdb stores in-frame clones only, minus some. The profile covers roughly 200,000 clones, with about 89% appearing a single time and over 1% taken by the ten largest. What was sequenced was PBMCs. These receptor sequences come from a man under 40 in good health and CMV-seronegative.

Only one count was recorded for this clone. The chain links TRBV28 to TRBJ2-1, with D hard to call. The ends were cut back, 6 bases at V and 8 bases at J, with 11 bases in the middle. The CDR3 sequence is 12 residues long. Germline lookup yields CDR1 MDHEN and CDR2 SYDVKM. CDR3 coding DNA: TGTGCCAGCAGCCTACCTAGTGATGAGCAGTTCTTC. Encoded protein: CASSLPSDEQFF.

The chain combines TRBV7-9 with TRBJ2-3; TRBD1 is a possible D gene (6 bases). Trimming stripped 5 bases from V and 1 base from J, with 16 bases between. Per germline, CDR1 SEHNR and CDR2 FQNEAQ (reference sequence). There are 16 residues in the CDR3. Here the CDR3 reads CASSPGAGWGTDTQYF. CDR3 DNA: TGTGCCAGCAGCCCAGGGGCAGGGTGGGGCACAGATACGCAGTATTTT.

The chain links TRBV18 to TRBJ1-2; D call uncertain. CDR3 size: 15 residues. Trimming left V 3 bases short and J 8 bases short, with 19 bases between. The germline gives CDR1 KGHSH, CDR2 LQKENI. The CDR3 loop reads CASSPTGSEERGYTF. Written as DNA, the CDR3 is TGTGCCAGCTCACCCACTGGCTCTGAGGAACGGGGCTACACCTTC.

The CDR3: CASSIVQGQDKSPLHF. DNA for the CDR3: TGTGCCAGCAGCATCGTCCAAGGACAGGACAAATCACCCCTCCACTTT. The chain couples TRBV28 to TRBJ1-6; 7 bases match TRBD1. Germline CDR1 and CDR2: MDHEN and SYDVKM. The CDR3 runs to 16 residues. V shed 6 bases and J 10 bases; nucleotides not matched to a gene: 15. Combining the CDR3 with reference TRBV28 and TRBJ1-6 gives the whole variable domain DVKVTQSSRYLVKRTGEKVFLECVQDMDHENMFWYRQDPGLGLRLIYFSYDVKMKEKGDIPEGYSVSREKKERFSLILESASTNQTSMYLCASSIVQGQDKSPLHFGNGTRLTVT.

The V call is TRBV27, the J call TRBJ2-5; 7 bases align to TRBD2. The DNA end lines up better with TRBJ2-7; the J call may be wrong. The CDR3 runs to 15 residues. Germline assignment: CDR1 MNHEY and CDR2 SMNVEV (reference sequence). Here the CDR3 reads CASSLSGRGDYEQYF. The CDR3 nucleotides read TGTGCCAGCAGTTTATCTGGACGGGGGGACTACGAGCAGTACTTC.

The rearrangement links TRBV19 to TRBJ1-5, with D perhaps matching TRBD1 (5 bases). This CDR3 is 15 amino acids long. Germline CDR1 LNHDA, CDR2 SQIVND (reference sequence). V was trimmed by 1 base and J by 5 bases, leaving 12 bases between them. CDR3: CASSIGAWGDQPQHF. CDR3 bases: TGTGCCAGTAGTATAGGAGCGTGGGGGGATCAGCCCCAGCATTTT. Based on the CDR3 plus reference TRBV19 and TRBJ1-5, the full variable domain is DGGITQSPKYLFRKEGQNVTLSCEQNLNHDAMYWYRQDPGQGLRLIYYSQIVNDFQKGDIAEGYSVSREKKESFPLTVTSAQKNPTAFYLCASSIGAWGDQPQHFGDGTRLSIL.

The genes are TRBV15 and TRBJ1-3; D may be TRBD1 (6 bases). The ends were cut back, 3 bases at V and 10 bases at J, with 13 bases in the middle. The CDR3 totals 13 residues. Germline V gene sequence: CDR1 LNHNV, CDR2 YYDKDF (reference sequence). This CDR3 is CATSSIQGLTIYF. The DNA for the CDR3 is TGTGCCACCAGCAGTATACAGGGATTAACCATATATTTT.

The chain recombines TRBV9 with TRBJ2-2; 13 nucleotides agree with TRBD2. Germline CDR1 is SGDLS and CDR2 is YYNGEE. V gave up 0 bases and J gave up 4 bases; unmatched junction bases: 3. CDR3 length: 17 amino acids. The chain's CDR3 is CASSVGLAGGLTGELFF. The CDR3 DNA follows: TGTGCCAGCAGCGTAGGACTAGCGGGGGGCCTCACCGGGGAGCTGTTTTTT.

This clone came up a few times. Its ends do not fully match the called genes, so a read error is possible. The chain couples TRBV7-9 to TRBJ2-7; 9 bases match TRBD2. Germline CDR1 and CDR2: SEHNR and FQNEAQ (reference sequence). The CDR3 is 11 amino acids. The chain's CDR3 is CSSSLAGEEYF. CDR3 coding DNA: TGTTCCAGCAGCTTAGCGGGGGAGGAGTACTTC.

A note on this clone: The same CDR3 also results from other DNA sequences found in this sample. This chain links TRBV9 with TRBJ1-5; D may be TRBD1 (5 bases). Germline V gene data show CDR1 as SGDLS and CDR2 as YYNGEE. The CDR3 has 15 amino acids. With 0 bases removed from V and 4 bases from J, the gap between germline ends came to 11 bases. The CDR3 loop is CASSVGQGANQPQHF. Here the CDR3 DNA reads TGTGCCAGCAGCGTAGGGCAGGGTGCAAATCAGCCCCAGCATTTT.

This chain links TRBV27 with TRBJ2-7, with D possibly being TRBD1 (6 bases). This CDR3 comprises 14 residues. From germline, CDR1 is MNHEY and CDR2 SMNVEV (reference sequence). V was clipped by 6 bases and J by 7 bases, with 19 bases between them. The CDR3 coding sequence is TGTGCCAGCAGCTATAGGGGCAGGGGCAGTGAGCAGTACTTC. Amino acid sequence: CASSYRGRGSEQYF.

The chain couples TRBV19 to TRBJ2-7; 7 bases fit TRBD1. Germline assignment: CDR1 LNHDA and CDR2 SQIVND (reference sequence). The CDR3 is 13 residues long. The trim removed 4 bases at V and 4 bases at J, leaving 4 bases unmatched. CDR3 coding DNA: TGTGCCAGTAGTACGATACAGGGGTACGAGCAGTACTTC. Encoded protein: CASSTIQGYEQYF.

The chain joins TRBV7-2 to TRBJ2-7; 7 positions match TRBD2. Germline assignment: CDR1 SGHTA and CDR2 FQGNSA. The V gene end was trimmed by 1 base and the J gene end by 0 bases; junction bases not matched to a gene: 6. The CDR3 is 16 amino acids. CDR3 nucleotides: TGTGCCAGCAGCTTAGGGTCAGGGAGGGGCTCCTACGAGCAGTACTTC. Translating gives CASSLGSGRGSYEQYF.

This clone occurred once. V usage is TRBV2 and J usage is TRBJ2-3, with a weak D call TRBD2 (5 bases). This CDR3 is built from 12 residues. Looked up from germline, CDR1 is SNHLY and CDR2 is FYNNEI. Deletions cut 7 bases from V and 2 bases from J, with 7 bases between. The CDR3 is CASKRITDTQYF. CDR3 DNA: TGTGCCAGCAAGCGGATCACAGATACGCAGTATTTT.

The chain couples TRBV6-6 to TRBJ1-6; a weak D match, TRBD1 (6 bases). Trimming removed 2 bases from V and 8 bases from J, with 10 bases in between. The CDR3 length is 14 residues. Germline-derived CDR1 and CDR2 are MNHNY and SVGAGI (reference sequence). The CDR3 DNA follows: TGTGCCAGCAGTTACGGACAGAGAGATTCACCCCTCCACTTT. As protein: CASSYGQRDSPLHF.

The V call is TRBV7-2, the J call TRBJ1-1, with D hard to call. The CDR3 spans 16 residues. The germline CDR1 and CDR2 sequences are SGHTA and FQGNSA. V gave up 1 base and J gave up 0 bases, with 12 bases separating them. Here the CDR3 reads CASSLVQGLLNTEAFF. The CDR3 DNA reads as TGTGCCAGCAGCTTAGTCCAAGGACTGTTGAACACTGAAGCTTTCTTT.

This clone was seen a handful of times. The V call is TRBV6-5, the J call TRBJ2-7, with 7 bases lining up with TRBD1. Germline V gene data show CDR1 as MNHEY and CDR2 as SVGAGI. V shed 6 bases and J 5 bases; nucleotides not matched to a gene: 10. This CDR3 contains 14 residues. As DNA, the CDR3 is TGTGCCAGCAGATCCCCGACAGGGCTCGACGAGCAGTACTTC. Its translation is CASRSPTGLDEQYF.

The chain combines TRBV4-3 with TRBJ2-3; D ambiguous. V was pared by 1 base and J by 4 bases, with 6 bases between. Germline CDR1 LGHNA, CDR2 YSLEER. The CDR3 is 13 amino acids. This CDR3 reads CASSQGAADTQYF. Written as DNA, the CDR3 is TGCGCCAGCAGCCAAGGTGCGGCAGATACGCAGTATTTT.

CDR3 in amino acids: CASSRRNTEAFF. The CDR3, as DNA: TGTGCCAGCAGCCGCAGGAACACTGAAGCTTTCTTT. The chain employs TRBV7-8 and TRBJ1-1, with D uncertain. Germline V lookup: CDR1 SGHVS, CDR2 FQNEAQ. The CDR3 is 12 amino acids. Trimming took 5 bases from V and 1 from J, leaving 5 bases between them.

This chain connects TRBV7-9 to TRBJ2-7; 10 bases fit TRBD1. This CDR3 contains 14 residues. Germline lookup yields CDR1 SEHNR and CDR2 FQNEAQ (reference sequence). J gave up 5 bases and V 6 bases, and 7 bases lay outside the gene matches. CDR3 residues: CASRPGTGEDEQYF. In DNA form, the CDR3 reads TGTGCCAGCAGACCCGGGACAGGGGAGGACGAGCAGTACTTC.